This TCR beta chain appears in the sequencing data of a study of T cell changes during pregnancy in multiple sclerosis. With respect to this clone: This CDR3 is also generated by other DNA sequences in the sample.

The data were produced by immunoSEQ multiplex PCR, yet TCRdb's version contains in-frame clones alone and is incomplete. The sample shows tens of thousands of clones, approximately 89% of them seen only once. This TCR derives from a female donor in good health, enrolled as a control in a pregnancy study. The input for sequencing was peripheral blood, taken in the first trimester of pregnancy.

The CDR3 here is CAWSGGGNQPQHF. For the CDR3, the DNA is TGTGCCTGGAGTGGGGGGGGCAATCAGCCCCAGCATTTT. The chain uses TRBV30 and TRBJ1-5; D is perhaps TRBD1 (5 bases). The CDR3 contains 13 residues. V shed 1 base and J shed 2 bases, with 6 bases lying between them. From germline, CDR1 is GTSNPN and CDR2 SVGIG (reference sequence).